The 19 T cell receptor beta chains presented below share a single source sample, sequenced in a study of ipilimumab plus nivolumab after autologous stem cell transplantation. The data were produced by immunoSEQ multiplex PCR, yet TCRdb's version contains in-frame clones alone and is incomplete. The profile shows about 15,000 clones, more than 65% of them singletons. The sequences come from PBMCs, collected in a trial of ipilimumab plus nivolumab as post-transplant consolidation. These receptors were collected from a male donor with diffuse large B-cell lymphoma.

V is TRBV18 and J is TRBJ2-3; the D is unclear. The CDR3 loop spans 12 amino acids. The germline CDR1 and CDR2 sequences are KGHSH and LQKENI. V lost 3 bases and J 4 bases, leaving 5 bases between the germline ends. CDR3 sequence (DNA): TGTGCCAGCTCACCTATCCCAGATACGCAGTATTTT. It encodes CASSPIPDTQYF.

This rearrangement joins TRBV18 to TRBJ2-3, with D maybe TRBD2 (6 bases). This CDR3 has 14 residues. The ends were cut back, 6 bases at V and 2 bases at J, with 12 bases in the middle. The germline gives CDR1 KGHSH, CDR2 LQKENI. This chain's CDR3 is CASSRDSSTDTQYF. The CDR3 DNA is TGTGCCAGCTCCCGGGACTCCTCCACAGATACGCAGTATTTT. Filled out from reference TRBV18 and TRBJ2-3, the complete variable domain reads NAGVMQNPRHLVRRRGQEARLRCSPMKGHSHVYWYRQLPEEGLKFMVYLQKENIIDESGMPKERFSAEFPKEGPSILRIQQVVRGDSAAYFCASSRDSSTDTQYFGPGTRLTVL.

The chain combines TRBV19 with TRBJ1-2, with 9 bases identical to TRBD1. The CDR3 consists of 13 residues. The V gene's germline CDR1 is LNHDA and CDR2 SQIVND (reference sequence). Germline trimming cut 3 bases from V and 4 bases from J; bases unmatched to any gene: 0. The CDR3 DNA reads as TGTGCCAGTAGTATGACAGGGGGCTATGGCTACACCTTC. The encoded protein is CASSMTGGYGYTF.

This clone was observed a single time. This chain's CDR3 is CASSLDGGGGNEKLFF. The CDR3 DNA is TGCGCCAGCAGCTTGGATGGGGGCGGTGGGAATGAAAAACTGTTTTTT. The V call is TRBV5-1, the J call TRBJ1-4; D perhaps matches TRBD1 (6 bases). Germline CDR1 reads SGHRS; CDR2 reads YFSETQ. Trimming took off 0 bases at V and 5 bases at J, with 14 bases between the two ends. The CDR3 has 16 amino acids.

This chain connects TRBV5-5 to TRBJ1-1, with 8 bases that match TRBD1. The CDR3 runs 16 residues. The J segment lost 1 base and the V segment lost 4 bases, leaving 9 bases of the junction unmatched. Looked up from germline, CDR1 is SGHKS and CDR2 is YYEKEE (reference sequence). CDR3 amino acids: CASSRMTGVENTEAFF. For the CDR3, the DNA is TGTGCCAGCAGCCGTATGACAGGGGTTGAGAACACTGAAGCTTTCTTT.

The chain carries TRBV5-4 and TRBJ2-1; 7 positions match TRBD2. CDR3 length: 14 residues. The junction had 5 bases not matched to a gene; V was cut back by 0 bases and J by 8 bases. The V gene's germline CDR1 is SGHNT and CDR2 YYREEE (reference sequence). The CDR3 sequence is CASSLGGGIYEQFF. The CDR3 region has the DNA TGTGCCAGCAGCTTGGGGGGGGGTATCTATGAGCAGTTCTTC.

In its sample, this clone was seen once. The J gene is TRBJ1-5, the V gene TRBV4-2; TRBD1 is a possible D gene (5 bases). The V gene lost 3 bases and the J gene lost 1 base, with 10 bases spanning the gap. Germline V lookup: CDR1 LGHNA, CDR2 YNFKEQ. CDR3 size: 15 residues. The CDR3 region is CASSQDRDSNQPQHF. The CDR3 region has the DNA TGTGCCAGCAGCCAGGACCGGGACAGCAATCAGCCCCAGCATTTT.

The chain links TRBV7-9 to TRBJ2-3, with D possibly being TRBD1 (6 bases). Germline CDR1 and CDR2: SEHNR and FQNEAQ (reference sequence). The CDR3 runs to 14 residues. Trimming removed 4 bases from V and 4 bases from J, with 12 bases in between. CDR3: CASSSGDPPDTQYF. As DNA, the CDR3 is TGTGCCAGCAGCTCAGGGGACCCCCCAGATACGCAGTATTTT.

V usage is TRBV2 and J usage is TRBJ2-3; the match to TRBD2 covers 8 bases. Germline V gene sequence: CDR1 SNHLY, CDR2 FYNNEI. This CDR3 has 14 residues. V gave up 7 bases and J gave up 5 bases; unmatched junction bases: 8. CDR3: CASNFAGGGDTQYF. CDR3 nucleotide sequence: TGTGCCAGCAATTTTGCGGGGGGTGGAGATACGCAGTATTTT.

V usage is TRBV6-5 and J usage is TRBJ2-3; the match to TRBD1 covers 7 bases. After removal of 6 bases from V and 2 bases from J, the junction contained 5 bases not matched to a gene. CDR3 length equals 14 residues. Per the germline V gene, CDR1 is MNHEY and CDR2 is SVGAGI. CDR3 in amino acids: CASSEGTATDTQYF. In nucleotides, the CDR3 is TGTGCCAGCAGCGAGGGGACAGCCACAGATACGCAGTATTTT.

CDR3 sequence: CASSLADNPYEQYF. CDR3 coding DNA: TGCGCCAGCAGCTTGGCAGATAACCCCTACGAGCAGTACTTC. The chain employs TRBV5-1 and TRBJ2-7; D remains unclear. Trimming left V 0 bases short and J 2 bases short, with 9 bases between. CDR1 and CDR2 (germline): SGHRS, YFSETQ. The length of the CDR3 is 14 residues.

The chain employs TRBV21-1 and TRBJ1-6; the table names TRBD1, a call not compared with the DNA. TRBV21-1 counts as a pseudogene. This CDR3 contains 22 residues. Here the CDR3 DNA reads TGTGCCAGCAGCAAAGATCGAGGGGGCGACAGGGGCGTCAGCTCCTATAATTCACCCCTCCACTTT. Translated, it gives CASSKDRGGDRGVSSYNSPLHF.

This chain connects TRBV5-4 to TRBJ1-2, with unresolved D. The V gene lost 4 bases and the J gene lost 5 bases, with 15 bases spanning the gap. The CDR3 runs to 14 residues. Germline CDR1 SGHNT, CDR2 YYREEE (reference sequence). CDR3 sequence reads: CASSQDNGVYGYTF. In DNA, the CDR3 is TGTGCCAGCAGCCAAGATAACGGGGTTTATGGCTACACCTTC.

This clone has more than one count but fewer than ten. The gene calls are TRBV5-1 and TRBJ2-3; no reliable D call. Trimming took off 0 bases at V and 5 bases at J, with 10 bases between the two ends. CDR1 is SGHRS, CDR2 YFSETQ, per germline. The CDR3 loop spans 14 amino acids. Written as DNA, the CDR3 is TGCGCCAGCAGCTTGGCTGGGATCGGAGATACGCAGTATTTT. As protein: CASSLAGIGDTQYF.

CDR3 in DNA: TGTGCCATCAGTGCAGCGGGGGGGCATTCAGATACGCAGTATTTT. Amino acids: CAISAAGGHSDTQYF. The chain combines TRBV10-3 with TRBJ2-3; 10 bases match TRBD2. CDR1 ENHRY and CDR2 SYGVKD come from the germline V gene. The CDR3 is 15 amino acids. V was pared by 4 bases and J by 4 bases, with 5 bases of the junction left unmatched.

This clone was observed a handful of times. The chain joins TRBV19 to TRBJ1-1; D is uncertain. This CDR3 is built from 11 residues. Trimming shortened V by 9 bases and J by 4 bases, and 9 bases separated the two germline ends. The V gene's germline CDR1 is LNHDA and CDR2 SQIVND (reference sequence). The CDR3 protein is CASRQITEAFF. The CDR3 DNA follows: TGTGCCAGCAGACAAATCACTGAAGCTTTCTTT. The full variable domain, with the rest looked up from reference TRBV19 and TRBJ1-1, is DGGITQSPKYLFRKEGQNVTLSCEQNLNHDAMYWYRQDPGQGLRLIYYSQIVNDFQKGDIAEGYSVSREKKESFPLTVTSAQKNPTAFYLCASRQITEAFFGQGTRLTVV.

This chain links TRBV4-2 with TRBJ2-5, with D possibly TRBD1 on 6 matching bases. Between the trimmed V and J ends, which lost 3 bases and 5 bases, there was a span of 13 bases. Germline CDR1 reads LGHNA; CDR2 reads YNFKEQ. This CDR3 is built from 14 residues. The CDR3 spells CASSQGAARETQYF. The CDR3 nucleotides are TGTGCCAGCAGCCAGGGGGCTGCAAGGGAGACCCAGTACTTC.

The V gene is TRBV5-6, the J gene TRBJ2-5; D uncertain. The CDR3 length is 11 residues. With 0 bases removed from V and 6 bases from J, the gap between germline ends came to 3 bases. CDR1 SGHDT and CDR2 YYEEEE come from the germline V gene. The CDR3 region is CASSLGQTQYF. CDR3 sequence (DNA): TGTGCCAGCAGCTTGGGGCAGACCCAGTACTTC. The variable domain in full, with the rest retrieved from reference TRBV5-6 and TRBJ2-5, is DAGVTQSPTHLIKTRGQQVTLRCSPKSGHDTVSWYQQALGQGPQFIFQYYEEEERQRGNFPDRFSGHQFPNYSSELNVNALLLGDSALYLCASSLGQTQYFGPGTRLLVL.

J is TRBJ2-7 and V is TRBV7-9, with D perhaps matching TRBD2 (5 bases). CDR3 length: 13 amino acids. In germline, CDR1 is SEHNR, CDR2 FQNEAQ (reference sequence). V dropped 0 bases and J dropped 6 bases, with 9 bases sitting between them. The CDR3 protein is CASSLAGAGEQYF. The CDR3 DNA reads TGTGCCAGCAGCTTAGCAGGTGCGGGCGAGCAGTACTTC.